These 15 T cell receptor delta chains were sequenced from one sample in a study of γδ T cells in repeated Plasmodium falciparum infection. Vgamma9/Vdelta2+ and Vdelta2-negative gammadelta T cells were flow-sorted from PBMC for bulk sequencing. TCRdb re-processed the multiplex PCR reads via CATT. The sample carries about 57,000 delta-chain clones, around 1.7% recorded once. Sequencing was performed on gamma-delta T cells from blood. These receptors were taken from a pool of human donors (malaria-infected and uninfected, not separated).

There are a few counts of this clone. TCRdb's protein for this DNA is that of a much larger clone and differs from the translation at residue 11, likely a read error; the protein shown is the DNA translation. The chain's CDR3 is CACDTAGIIYADKLIF. The DNA of the CDR3 is TGTGCCTGTGACACCGCGGGGATAATTTACGCCGATAAACTCATCTTT. This sequence joins TRDV2 and TRDJ1, with TRDD3 identical over 7 bases. Here the J gene was assigned by germline matching of the DNA, as TCRdb has none. Trimming removed 0 bases from V and 3 bases from J; junction bases left unmatched: 9. CDR3 length equals 16 residues. CDR1 and CDR2 (germline): GEAIGNYY, EKD.

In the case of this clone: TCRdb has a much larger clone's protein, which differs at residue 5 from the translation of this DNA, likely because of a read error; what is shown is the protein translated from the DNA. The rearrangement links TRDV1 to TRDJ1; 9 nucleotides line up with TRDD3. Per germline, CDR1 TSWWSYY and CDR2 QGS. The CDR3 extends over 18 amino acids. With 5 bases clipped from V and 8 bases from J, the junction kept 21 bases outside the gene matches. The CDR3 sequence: CALGKVAPLTLLGEKLIF. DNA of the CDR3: TGTGCTCTTGGGAAAGTGGCGCCCCTCACTCTACTGGGGGAGAAACTCATCTTT.

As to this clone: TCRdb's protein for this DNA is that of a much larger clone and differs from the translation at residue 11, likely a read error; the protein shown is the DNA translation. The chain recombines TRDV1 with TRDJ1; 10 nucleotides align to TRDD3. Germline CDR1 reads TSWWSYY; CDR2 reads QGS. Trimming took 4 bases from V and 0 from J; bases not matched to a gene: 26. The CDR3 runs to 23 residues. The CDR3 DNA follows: TGTGCTCTTGGGGGTACTTCCGCTCCTTTACCCTACTGGGGGATTAGGTACACCGATAAACTCATCTTT. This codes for CALGGTSAPLPYWGIRYTDKLIF.

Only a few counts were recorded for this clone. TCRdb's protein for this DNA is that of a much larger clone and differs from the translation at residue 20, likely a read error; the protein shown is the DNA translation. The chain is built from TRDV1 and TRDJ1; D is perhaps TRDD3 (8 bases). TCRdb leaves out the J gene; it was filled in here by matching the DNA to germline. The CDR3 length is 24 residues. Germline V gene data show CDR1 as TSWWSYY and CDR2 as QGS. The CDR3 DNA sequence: TGTGCTCTTGGCCGATCAAAGATTCCTGCCTTCCTTCGGGGGATAGGAGGGGGCACCGGTAAACTCATCTTT. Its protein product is CALGRSKIPAFLRGIGGGTGKLIF.

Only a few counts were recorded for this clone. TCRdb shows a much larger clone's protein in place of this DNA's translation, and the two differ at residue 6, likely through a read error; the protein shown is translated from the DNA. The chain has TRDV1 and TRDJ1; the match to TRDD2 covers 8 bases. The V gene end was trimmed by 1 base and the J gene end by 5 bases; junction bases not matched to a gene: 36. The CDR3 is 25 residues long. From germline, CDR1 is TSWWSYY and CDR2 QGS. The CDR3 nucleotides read TGTGCTCTTGGGGAACCCGGGCCCGCTTCCTACAGCTGGGGATTCCCCTTGTTCCTAGCGGATAAACTCATCTTT. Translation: CALGEPGPASYSWGFPLFLADKLIF.

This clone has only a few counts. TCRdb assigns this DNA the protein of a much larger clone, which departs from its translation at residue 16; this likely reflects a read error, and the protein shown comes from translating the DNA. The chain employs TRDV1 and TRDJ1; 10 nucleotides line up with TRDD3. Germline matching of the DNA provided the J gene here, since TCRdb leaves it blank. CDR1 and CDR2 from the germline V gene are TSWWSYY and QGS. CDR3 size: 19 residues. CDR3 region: CALGGQIVLGDRKSDELIF. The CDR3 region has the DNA TGTGCTCTTGGGGGACAAATAGTCCTGGGGGATAGGAAATCCGATGAACTCATCTTT.

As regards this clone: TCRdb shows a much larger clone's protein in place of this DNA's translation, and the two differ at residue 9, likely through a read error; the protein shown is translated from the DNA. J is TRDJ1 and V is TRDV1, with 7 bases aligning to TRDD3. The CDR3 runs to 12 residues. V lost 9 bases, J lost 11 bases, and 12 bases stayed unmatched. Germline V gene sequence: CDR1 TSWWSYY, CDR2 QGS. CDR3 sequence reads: CALFELTGDLIF. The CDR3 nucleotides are TGTGCTCTCTTTGAGCTTACTGGGGATCTCATCTTT.

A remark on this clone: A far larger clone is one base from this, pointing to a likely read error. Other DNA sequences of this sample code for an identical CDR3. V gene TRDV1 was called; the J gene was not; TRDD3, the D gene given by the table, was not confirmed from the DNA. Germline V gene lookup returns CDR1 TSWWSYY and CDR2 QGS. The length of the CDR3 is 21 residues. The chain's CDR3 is CALGLLPDVLGDQPNTDKLIF. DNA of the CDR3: TGTGCTCTTGGGCTCCTTCCTGACGTACTGGGGGACCAACCTAACACCGATAAGCTCATCTTT.

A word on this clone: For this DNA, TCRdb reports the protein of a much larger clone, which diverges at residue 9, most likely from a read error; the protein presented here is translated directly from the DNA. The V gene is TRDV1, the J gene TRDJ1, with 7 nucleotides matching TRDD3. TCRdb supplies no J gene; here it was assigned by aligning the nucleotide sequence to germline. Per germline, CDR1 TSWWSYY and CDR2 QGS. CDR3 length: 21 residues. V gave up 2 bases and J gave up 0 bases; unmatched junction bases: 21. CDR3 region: CALGEVLNRPSGGSYTDKLIF. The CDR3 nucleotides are TGTGCTCTTGGGGAAGTCTTAAACAGGCCTTCTGGGGGCTCGTACACCGATAAACTCATCTTT.

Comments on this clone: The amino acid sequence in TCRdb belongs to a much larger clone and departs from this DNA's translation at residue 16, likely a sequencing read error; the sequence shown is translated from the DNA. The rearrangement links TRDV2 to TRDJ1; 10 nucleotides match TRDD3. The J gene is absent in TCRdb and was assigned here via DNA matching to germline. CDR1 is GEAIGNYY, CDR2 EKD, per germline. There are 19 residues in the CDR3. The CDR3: CACDTAKGGYAMDTDRLIF. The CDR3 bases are TGTGCCTGTGACACCGCAAAAGGGGGATACGCGATGGACACCGATAGACTCATCTTT.

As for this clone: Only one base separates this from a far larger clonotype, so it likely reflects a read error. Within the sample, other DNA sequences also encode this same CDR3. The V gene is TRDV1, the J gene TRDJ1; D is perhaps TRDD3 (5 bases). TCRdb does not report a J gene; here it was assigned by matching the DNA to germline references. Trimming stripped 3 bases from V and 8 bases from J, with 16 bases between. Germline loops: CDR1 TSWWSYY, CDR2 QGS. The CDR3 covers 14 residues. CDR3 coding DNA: TGTGCTCTTGGGGAGGATAGAGGGGACGACAAACTCATCTTT. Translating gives CALGEDRGDDKLIF.

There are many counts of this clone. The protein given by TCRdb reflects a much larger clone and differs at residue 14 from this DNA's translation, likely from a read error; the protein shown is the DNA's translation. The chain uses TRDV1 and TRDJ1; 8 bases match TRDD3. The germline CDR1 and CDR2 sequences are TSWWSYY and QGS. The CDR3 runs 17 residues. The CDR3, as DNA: TGTGCTCTTGGGGAAGGAACTTTGGGGGATTACACGGATAGACTCATCTTT. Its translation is CALGEGTLGDYTDRLIF.

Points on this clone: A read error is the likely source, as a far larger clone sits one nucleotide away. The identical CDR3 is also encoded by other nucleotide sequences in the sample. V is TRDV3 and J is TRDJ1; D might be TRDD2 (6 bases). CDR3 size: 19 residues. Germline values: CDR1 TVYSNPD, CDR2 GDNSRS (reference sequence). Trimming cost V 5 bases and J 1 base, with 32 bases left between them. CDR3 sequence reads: CAGVPSRYFSVSRTDKLIF. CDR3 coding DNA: TGTGCCGGTGTGCCTTCCCGTTATTTCTCAGTGTCCCGCACCGATAAACTCATCTTT.

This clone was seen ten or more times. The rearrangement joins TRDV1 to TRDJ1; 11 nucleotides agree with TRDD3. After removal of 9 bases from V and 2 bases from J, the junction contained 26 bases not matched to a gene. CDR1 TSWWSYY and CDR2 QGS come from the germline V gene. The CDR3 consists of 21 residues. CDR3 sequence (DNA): TGTGCTCTCCGATACGGCCTTCCTTCTTACTGGGGGATAGGTGGGACCGATAAACTCATCTTT. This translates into CALRYGLPSYWGIGGTDKLIF.

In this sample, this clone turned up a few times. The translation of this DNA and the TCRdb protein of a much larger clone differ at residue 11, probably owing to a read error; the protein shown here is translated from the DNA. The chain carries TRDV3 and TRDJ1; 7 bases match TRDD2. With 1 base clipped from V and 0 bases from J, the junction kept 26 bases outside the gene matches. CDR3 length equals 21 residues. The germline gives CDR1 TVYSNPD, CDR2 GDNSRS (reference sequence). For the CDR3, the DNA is TGTGCCTTTATTCCATTCCTACACGAAATGGAGGTCCAGCCGTACACCGATAAACTCATCTTT. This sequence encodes CAFIPFLHEMEVQPYTDKLIF.